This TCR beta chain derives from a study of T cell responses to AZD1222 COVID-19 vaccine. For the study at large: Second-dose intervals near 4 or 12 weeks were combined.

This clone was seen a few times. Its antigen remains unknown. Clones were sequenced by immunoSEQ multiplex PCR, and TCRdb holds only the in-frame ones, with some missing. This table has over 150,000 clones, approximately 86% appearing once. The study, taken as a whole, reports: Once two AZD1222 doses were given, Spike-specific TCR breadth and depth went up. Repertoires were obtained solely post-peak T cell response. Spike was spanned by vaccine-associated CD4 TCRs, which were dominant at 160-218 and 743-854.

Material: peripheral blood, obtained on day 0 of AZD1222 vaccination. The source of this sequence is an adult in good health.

CDR3 residues: CATSIRSSLHTFF. As DNA, the CDR3 is TGTGCCACCAGCATTAGATCCTCCCTACATACTTTCTTT. The chain recombines TRBV15 with TRBJ1-1; D not certain. The germline CDR1 and CDR2 sequences are LNHNV and YYDKDF (reference sequence). V dropped 4 bases and J dropped 12 bases, with 18 bases sitting between them. This CDR3 is built from 13 residues. Combining the CDR3 with reference TRBV15 and TRBJ1-1 gives the whole variable domain DAMVIQNPRYQVTQFGKPVTLSCSQTLNHNVMYWYQQKSSQAPKLLFHYYDKDFNNEADTPDNFQSRRPNTSFCFLDIRSPGLGDTAMYLCATSIRSSLHTFFGQGTRLTVV.